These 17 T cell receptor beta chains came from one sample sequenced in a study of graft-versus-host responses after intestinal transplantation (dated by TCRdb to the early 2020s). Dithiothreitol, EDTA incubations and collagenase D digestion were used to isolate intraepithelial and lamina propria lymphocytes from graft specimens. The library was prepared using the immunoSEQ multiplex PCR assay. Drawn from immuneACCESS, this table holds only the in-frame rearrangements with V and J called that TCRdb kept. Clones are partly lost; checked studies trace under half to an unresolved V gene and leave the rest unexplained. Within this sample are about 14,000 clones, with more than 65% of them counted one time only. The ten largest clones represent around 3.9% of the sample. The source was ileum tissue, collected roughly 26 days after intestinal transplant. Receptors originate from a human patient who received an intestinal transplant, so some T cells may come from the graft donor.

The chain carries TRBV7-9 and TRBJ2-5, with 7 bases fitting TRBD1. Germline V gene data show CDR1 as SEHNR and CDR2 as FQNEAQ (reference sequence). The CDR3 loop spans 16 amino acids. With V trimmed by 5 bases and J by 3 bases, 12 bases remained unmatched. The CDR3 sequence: CASSHTGDGVKETQYF. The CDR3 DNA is TGTGCCAGCAGCCATACAGGGGACGGGGTCAAAGAGACCCAGTACTTC.

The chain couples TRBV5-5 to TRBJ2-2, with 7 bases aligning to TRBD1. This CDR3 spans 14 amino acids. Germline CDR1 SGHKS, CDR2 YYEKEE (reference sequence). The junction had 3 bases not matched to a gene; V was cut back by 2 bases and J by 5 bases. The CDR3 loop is CASSLRGQTGELFF. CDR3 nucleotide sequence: TGTGCCAGCAGCTTAAGGGGGCAGACCGGGGAGCTGTTTTTT.

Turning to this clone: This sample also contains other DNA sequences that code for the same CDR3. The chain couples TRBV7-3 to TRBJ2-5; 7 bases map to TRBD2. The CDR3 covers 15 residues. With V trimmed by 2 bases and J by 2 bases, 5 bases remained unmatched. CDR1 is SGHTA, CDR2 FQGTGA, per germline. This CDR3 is CASSLGGGPQETQYF. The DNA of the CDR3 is TGTGCCAGCAGCTTAGGCGGGGGACCACAAGAGACCCAGTACTTC.

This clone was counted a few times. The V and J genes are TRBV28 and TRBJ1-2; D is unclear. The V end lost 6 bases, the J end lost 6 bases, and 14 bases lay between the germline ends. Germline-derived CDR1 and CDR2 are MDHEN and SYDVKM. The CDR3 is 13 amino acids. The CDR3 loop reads CASSSVAFHGYTF. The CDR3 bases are TGTGCCAGCAGCTCCGTTGCGTTCCATGGCTACACCTTC.

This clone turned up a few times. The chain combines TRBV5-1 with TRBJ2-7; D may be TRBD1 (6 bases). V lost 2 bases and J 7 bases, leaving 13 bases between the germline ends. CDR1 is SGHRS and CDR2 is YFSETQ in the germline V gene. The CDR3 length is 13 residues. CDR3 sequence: CASSLNAGTEQYV. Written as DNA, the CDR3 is TGCGCCAGCAGCTTAAATGCAGGGACAGAGCAGTACGTC.

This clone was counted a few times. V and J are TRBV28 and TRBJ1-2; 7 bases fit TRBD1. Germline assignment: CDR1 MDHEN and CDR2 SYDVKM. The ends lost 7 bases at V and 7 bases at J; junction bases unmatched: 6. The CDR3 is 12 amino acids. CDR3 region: CASNRGRGGYTF. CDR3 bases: TGTGCCAGCAACAGGGGACGGGGTGGCTACACCTTC.

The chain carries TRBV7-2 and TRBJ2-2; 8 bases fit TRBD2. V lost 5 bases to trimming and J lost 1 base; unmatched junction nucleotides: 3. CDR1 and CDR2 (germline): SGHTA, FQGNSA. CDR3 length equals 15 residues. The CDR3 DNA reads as TGTGCCAGCAGCCGAAGCGGGGGGAACACCGGGGAGCTGTTTTTT. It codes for CASSRSGGNTGELFF.

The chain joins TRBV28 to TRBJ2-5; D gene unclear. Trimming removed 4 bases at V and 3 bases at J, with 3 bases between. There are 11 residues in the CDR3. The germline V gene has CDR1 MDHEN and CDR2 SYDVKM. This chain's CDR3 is CASSSEETQYF. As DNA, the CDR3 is TGTGCCAGCAGTTCAGAAGAGACCCAGTACTTC.

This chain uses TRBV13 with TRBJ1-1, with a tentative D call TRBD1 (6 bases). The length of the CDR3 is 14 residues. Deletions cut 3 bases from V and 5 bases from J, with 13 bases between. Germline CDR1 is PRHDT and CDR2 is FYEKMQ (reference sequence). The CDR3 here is CASSLTGSGTEAFF. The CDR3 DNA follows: TGTGCCAGCAGCTTGACAGGCTCTGGGACTGAAGCTTTCTTT.

CDR3 bases: TGTGCCAGCTCCGTGCGGGGTGATCCTTACACTGAAGCTTTCTTT. Its protein is CASSVRGDPYTEAFF. The chain carries TRBV18 and TRBJ1-1; no clear D. This CDR3 is built from 15 residues. The germline V gene encodes CDR1 KGHSH and CDR2 LQKENI. V dropped 6 bases and J dropped 3 bases, with 17 bases sitting between them.

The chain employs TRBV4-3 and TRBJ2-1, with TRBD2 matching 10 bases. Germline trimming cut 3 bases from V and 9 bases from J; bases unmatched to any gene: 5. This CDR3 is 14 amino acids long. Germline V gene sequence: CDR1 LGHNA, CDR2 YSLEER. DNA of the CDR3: TGCGCCAGCAGCCAGGGGACTAGCGTTTTTGAGCAGTTCTTC. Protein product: CASSQGTSVFEQFF.

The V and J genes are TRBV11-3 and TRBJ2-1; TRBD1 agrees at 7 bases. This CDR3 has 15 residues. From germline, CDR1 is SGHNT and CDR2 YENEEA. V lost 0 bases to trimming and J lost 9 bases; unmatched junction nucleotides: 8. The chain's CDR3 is CASSLEATGSGEQFF. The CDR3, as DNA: TGTGCCAGCAGCTTAGAGGCGACAGGGAGCGGTGAGCAGTTCTTC.

CDR3 in amino acids: CASSQWRVWGYTF. CDR3 sequence (DNA): TGTGCCAGCAGCCAGTGGAGGGTGTGGGGCTACACCTTC. The V gene is TRBV7-9, the J gene TRBJ1-2; D is undetermined. Trimming took off 5 bases at V and 8 bases at J, with 15 bases between the two ends. The CDR3 runs 13 residues. CDR1 SEHNR and CDR2 FQNEAQ come from the germline V gene (reference sequence).

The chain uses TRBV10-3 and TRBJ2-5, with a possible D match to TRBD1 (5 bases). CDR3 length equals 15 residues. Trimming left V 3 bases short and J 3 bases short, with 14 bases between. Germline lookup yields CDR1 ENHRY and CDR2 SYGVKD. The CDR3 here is CAISEGAHPEETQYF. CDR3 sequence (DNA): TGTGCCATCAGTGAAGGGGCGCATCCAGAAGAGACCCAGTACTTC.

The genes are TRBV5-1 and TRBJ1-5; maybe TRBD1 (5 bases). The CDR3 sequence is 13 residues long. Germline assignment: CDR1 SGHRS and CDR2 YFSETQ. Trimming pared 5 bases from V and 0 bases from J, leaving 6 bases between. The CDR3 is CASRQDSNQPQHF. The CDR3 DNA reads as TGCGCCAGCAGACAGGATAGCAATCAGCCCCAGCATTTT. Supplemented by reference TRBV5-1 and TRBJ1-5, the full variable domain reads KAGVTQTPRYLIKTRGQQVTLSCSPISGHRSVSWYQQTPGQGLQFLFEYFSETQRNKGNFPGRFSGRQFSNSRSEMNVSTLELGDSALYLCASRQDSNQPQHFGDGTRLSIL.

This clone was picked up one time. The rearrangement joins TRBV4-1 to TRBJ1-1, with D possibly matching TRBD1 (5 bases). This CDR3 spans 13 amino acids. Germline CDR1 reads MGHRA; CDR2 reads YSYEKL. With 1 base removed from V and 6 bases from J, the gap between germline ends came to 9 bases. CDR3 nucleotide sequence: TGCGCCAGCAGCCAAGGAACAGGTCCTGAAGCTTTCTTT. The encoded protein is CASSQGTGPEAFF.

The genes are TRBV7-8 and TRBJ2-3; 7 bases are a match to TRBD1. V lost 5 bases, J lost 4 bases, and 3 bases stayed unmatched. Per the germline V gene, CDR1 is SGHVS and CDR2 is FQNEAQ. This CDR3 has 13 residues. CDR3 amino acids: CASSVDRADTQYF. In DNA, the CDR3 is TGTGCCAGCAGCGTTGACAGGGCAGATACGCAGTATTTT.